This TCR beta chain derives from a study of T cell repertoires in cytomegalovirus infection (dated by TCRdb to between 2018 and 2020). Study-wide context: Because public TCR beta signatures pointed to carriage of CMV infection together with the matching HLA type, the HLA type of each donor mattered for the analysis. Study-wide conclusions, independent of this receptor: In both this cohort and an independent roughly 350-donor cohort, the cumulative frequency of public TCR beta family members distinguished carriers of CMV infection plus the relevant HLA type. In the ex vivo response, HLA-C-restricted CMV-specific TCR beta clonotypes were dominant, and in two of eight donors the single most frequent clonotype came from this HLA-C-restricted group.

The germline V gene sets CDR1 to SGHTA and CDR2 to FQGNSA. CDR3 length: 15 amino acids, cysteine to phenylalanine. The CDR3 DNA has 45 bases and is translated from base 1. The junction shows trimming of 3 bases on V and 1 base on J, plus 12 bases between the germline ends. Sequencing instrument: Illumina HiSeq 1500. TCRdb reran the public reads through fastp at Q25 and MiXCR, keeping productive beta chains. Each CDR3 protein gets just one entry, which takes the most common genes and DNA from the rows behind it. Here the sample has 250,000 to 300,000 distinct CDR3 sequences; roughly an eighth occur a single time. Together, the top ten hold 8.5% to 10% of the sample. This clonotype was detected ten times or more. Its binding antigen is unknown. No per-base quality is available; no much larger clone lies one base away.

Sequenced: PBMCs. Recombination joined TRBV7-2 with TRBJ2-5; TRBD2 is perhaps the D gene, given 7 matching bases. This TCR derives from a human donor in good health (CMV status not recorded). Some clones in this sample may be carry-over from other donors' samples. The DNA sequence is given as TGTGCCAGCAGCTTGGGGGGGGCAGCCCAAGAGACCCAGTACTTC. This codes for CASSLGGAAQETQYF.